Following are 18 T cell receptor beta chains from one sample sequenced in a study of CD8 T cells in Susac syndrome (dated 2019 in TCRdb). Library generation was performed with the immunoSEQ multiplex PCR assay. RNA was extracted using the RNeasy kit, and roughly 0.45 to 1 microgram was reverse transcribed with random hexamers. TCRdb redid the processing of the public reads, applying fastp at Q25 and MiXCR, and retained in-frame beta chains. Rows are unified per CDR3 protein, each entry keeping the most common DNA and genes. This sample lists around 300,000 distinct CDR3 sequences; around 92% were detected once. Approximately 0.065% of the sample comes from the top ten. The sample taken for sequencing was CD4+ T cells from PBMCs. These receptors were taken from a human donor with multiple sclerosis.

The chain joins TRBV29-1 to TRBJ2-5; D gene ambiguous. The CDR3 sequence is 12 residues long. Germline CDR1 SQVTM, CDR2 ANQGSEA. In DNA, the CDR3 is TGCAACGTGAGCCGCTCCCAAGAGACCCAGTACTTC. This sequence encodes CNVSRSQETQYF. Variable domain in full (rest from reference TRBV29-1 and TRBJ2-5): SAVISQKPSRDICQRGTSLTIQCQVDSQVTMMFWYRQQPGQSLTLIATANQGSEATYESGFVIDKFPISRPNLTFSTLTVSNMSPEDSSIYLCNVSRSQETQYFGPGTRLLVL.

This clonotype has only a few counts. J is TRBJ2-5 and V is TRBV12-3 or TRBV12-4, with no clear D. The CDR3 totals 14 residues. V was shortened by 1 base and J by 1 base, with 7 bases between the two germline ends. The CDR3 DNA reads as TGTGCCAGCAGTTTAGGGGCGAGCCAAGAGACCCAGTACTTC. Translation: CASSLGASQETQYF.

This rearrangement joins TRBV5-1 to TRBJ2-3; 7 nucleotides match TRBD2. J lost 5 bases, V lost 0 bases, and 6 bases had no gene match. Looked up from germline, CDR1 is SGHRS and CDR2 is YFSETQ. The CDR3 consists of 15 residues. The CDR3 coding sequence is TGCGCCAGCAGCTTGGGTGGGAGGGCCAGAGATACGCAGTATTTT. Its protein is CASSLGGRARDTQYF.

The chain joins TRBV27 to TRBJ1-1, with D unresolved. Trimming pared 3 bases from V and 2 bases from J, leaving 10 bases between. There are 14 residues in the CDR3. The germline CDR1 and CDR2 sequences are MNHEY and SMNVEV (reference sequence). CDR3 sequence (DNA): TGTGCCAGCAGTTTGAGGGCCTCTAACACTGAAGCTTTCTTT. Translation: CASSLRASNTEAFF.

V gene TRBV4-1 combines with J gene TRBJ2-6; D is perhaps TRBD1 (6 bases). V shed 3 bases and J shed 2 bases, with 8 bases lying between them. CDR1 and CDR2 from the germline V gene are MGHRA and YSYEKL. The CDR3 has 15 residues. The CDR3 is CASSHQGTGANVLTF. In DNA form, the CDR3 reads TGCGCCAGCAGCCACCAGGGGACTGGGGCCAACGTCCTGACTTTC.

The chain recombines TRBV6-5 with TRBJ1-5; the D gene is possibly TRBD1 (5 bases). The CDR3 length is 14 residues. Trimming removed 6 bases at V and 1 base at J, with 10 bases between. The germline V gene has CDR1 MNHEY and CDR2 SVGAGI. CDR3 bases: TGTGCCAGCAGCCAAGGGGCAAGCAATCAGCCCCAGCATTTT. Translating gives CASSQGASNQPQHF.

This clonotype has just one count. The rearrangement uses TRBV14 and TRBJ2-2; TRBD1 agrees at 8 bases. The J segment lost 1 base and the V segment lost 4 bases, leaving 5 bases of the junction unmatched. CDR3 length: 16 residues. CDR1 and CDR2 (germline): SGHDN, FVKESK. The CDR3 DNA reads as TGTGCCAGCAGCCCGCAGGGGGCCCTGAACACCGGGGAGCTGTTTTTT. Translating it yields CASSPQGALNTGELFF. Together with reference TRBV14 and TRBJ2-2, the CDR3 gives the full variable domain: EAGVTQFPSHSVIEKGQTVTLRCDPISGHDNLYWYRRVMGKEIKFLLHFVKESKQDESGMPNNRFLAERTGGTYSTLKVQPAELEDSGVYFCASSPQGALNTGELFFGEGSRLTVL.

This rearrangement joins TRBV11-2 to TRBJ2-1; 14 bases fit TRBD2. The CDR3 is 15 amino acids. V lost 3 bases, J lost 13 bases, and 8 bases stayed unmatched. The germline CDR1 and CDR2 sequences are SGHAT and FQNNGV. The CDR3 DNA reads TGTGCCAGCAGCTTTGGACTAGCGGGGGGAGTAATACAGTTCTTC. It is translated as CASSFGLAGGVIQFF.

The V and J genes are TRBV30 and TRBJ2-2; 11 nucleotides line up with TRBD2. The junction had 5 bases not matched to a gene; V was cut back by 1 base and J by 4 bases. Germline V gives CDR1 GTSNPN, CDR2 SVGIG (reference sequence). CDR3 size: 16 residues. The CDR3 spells CAWSAMGLAVTGELFF. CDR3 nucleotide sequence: TGTGCCTGGAGTGCCATGGGACTAGCGGTCACCGGGGAGCTGTTTTTT.

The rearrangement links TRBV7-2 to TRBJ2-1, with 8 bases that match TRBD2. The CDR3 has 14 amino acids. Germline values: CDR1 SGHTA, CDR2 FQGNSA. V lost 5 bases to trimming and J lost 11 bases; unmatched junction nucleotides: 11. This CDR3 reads CASSQEEAGAKQFF. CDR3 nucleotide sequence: TGTGCCAGCAGCCAAGAAGAAGCGGGGGCCAAGCAGTTCTTC.

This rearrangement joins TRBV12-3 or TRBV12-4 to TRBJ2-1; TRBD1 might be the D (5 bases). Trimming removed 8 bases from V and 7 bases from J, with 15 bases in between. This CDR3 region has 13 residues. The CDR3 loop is CASDRPIGNEQFF. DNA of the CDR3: TGTGCCAGCGACAGACCAATCGGAAATGAGCAGTTCTTC.

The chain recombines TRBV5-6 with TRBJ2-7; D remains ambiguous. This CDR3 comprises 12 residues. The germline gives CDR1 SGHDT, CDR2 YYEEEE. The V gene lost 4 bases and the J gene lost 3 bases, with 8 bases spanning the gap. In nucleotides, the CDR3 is TGTGCCAGCAGCGTAATCCACTACGAGCAGTACTTC. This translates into CASSVIHYEQYF.

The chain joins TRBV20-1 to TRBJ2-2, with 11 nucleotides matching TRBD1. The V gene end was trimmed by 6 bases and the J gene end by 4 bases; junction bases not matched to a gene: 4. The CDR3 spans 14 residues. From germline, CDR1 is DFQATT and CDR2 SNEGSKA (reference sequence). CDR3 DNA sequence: TGCAGTGCGCCCGGGACAGGGGGCACCGGGGAGCTGTTTTTT. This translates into CSAPGTGGTGELFF.

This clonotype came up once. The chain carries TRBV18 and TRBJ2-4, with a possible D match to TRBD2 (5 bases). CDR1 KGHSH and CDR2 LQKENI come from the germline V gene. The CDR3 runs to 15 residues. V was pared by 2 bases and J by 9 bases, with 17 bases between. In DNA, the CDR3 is TGTGCCAGCTCACCAAGCGGATACACCCCAAGCATTCAGTACTTC. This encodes CASSPSGYTPSIQYF.

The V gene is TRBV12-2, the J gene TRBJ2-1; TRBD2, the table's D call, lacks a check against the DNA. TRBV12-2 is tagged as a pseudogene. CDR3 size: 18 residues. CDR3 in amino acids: CASRRPIRGSVSYNEQFF. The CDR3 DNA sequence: TGTGCAAGTCGCCGCCCAATCCGCGGGAGCGTCTCCTACAATGAGCAGTTCTTC.

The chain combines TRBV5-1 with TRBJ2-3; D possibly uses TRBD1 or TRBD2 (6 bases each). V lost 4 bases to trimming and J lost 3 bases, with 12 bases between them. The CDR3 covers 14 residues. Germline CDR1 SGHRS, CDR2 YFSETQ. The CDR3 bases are TGCGCCAGCAGCCCGGAGGGGGGAACAGATACGCAGTATTTT. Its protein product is CASSPEGGTDTQYF.

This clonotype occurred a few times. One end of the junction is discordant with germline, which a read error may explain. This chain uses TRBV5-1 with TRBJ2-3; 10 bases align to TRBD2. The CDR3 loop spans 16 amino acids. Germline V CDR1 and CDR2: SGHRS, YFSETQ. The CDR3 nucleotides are TGTGCCAGCAGCCCGTTAGCGGGAGGACCAACAGATACGCAGTATTTT. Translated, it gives CASSPLAGGPTDTQYF.

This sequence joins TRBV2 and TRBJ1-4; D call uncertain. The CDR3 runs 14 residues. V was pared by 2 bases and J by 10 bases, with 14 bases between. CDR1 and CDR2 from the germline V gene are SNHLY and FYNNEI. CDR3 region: CASSETGRVGKLFF. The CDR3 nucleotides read TGTGCCAGCAGTGAAACGGGGAGAGTAGGAAAACTGTTTTTT.